One sample yielded the 26 T cell receptor beta chains listed below, sequenced in a study of early T cells in non-severe SARS-CoV-2 infection. Via MiXCR, TCRdb re-called the 5' RACE reads, giving one row per CDR3 protein. Here the sample spans 45,000 to 75,000 distinct CDR3 sequences, more than 8.5% being singletons. Sequenced sample: whole blood. These receptors originate from an adult who was a healthcare worker with PCR-confirmed SARS-CoV-2 infection or an uninfected control (not recorded which).

This clonotype occurred many times. The rearrangement links TRBV7-9 to TRBJ1-5; no reliable D call. The CDR3 sequence is 12 residues long. The germline V and J ends were trimmed by 3 bases and 4 bases, with 4 bases remaining between them. The V gene's germline CDR1 is SEHNR and CDR2 FQNEAQ (reference sequence). The CDR3 protein is CASSFGNQPQHF. The CDR3 DNA is TGTGCCAGCAGCTTTGGGAATCAGCCCCAGCATTTT.

This chain connects TRBV29-1 to TRBJ1-2; maybe TRBD1 (6 bases). Looked up from germline, CDR1 is SQVTM and CDR2 is ANQGSEA. This CDR3 contains 15 residues. V was trimmed by 0 bases and J by 3 bases, leaving 14 bases between them. The CDR3 loop is CSVEDRAGHYYGYTF. The CDR3 nucleotides read TGCAGCGTTGAAGATCGGGCGGGACACTACTATGGCTACACCTTC.

There are many counts of this clonotype. The chain couples TRBV7-2 to TRBJ1-2; a possible D gene is TRBD1 (5 bases). From germline, CDR1 is SGHTA and CDR2 FQGNSA. The ends were cut back, 6 bases at V and 2 bases at J, with 10 bases in the middle. The CDR3 is 13 amino acids. The CDR3 DNA reads TGTGCCAGCAGTGTCGACAGCAACTATGGCTACACCTTC. This translates into CASSVDSNYGYTF.

This clonotype was picked up many times. This chain uses TRBV3-1 with TRBJ2-7; 8 nucleotides agree with TRBD1. CDR1 and CDR2 (germline): LGHDT, YNNKEL (reference sequence). CDR3 length: 14 residues. The ends lost 1 base at V and 2 bases at J; junction bases unmatched: 1. The CDR3 spells CASSQATGAYEQYF. For the CDR3, the DNA is TGTGCCAGCAGCCAAGCGACAGGGGCCTACGAGCAGTACTTC.

Many counts were recorded for this clonotype. V and J are TRBV5-1 and TRBJ2-7, with D tentatively TRBD1 (5 bases). Germline CDR1 is SGHRS and CDR2 is YFSETQ. Trimming left V 5 bases short and J 4 bases short, with 16 bases between. The CDR3 is 14 amino acids. CDR3 sequence (DNA): TGCGCCAGCAGAGATTCGACAGCCTCTTACGAGCAGTACTTC. Its translation: CASRDSTASYEQYF.

This clonotype was counted between two and nine times. The genes are TRBV28 and TRBJ2-6; 9 nucleotides align to TRBD1. Germline V gene sequence: CDR1 MDHEN, CDR2 SYDVKM. This CDR3 has 18 residues. Trimming took 2 bases from V and 0 from J; bases not matched to a gene: 5. The CDR3 loop is CASSLAGQGRSGANVLTF. The DNA of the CDR3 is TGTGCCAGCAGTTTAGCGGGACAGGGACGCTCTGGGGCCAACGTCCTGACTTTC.

There are a few counts of this clonotype. The chain couples TRBV6-2 or TRBV6-3 to TRBJ1-5, with no clear D. With 2 bases removed from V and 3 bases from J, the gap between germline ends came to 5 bases. Germline assignment: CDR1 MNHEY and CDR2 SVGEGT. The CDR3 has 13 amino acids. CDR3 nucleotide sequence: TGTGCCAGCAGTTACGAGTCCAATCAGCCCCAGCATTTT. It translates to CASSYESNQPQHF.

Ten or more counts support this clonotype. The rearrangement uses TRBV20-1 and TRBJ1-2, with D possibly being TRBD1 (6 bases). This CDR3 region has 14 residues. Germline values: CDR1 DFQATT, CDR2 SNEGSKA (reference sequence). V gave up 6 bases and J gave up 5 bases, with 19 bases separating them. In DNA, the CDR3 is TGCAGTGCGCCGGGGGGGCTGGCGCATTATGGCTACACCTTC. Protein: CSAPGGLAHYGYTF.

This clonotype was detected only a few times. The V call is TRBV24-1, the J call TRBJ1-5; D not resolved. Between the trimmed V and J ends, which lost 4 bases and 2 bases, there was a span of 14 bases. Germline V CDR1 and CDR2: KGHDR, SFDVKD. The CDR3 is 16 amino acids. CDR3 residues: CATSDPAAGGNQPQHF. DNA of the CDR3: TGTGCCACCAGTGACCCGGCAGCTGGGGGCAATCAGCCCCAGCATTTT.

The chain links TRBV12-3 or TRBV12-4 to TRBJ1-2; no clear D gene. The germline V and J ends were trimmed by 4 bases and 2 bases, with 11 bases remaining between them. This CDR3 has 14 residues. In nucleotides, the CDR3 is TGTGCCAGCAGTTCCCGACTGGGGAACTATGGCTACACCTTC. This encodes CASSSRLGNYGYTF.

The chain employs TRBV24-1 and TRBJ2-6; no clear D. The CDR3 totals 16 residues. CDR1 and CDR2 (germline): KGHDR, SFDVKD. Trimming stripped 1 base from V and 0 bases from J, with 6 bases between. The CDR3 is CATSDFTDSGANVLTF. In DNA, the CDR3 is TGTGCCACCAGTGATTTTACAGACTCTGGGGCCAACGTCCTGACTTTC.

The table lists this clonotype with many counts. This chain uses TRBV3-1 with TRBJ2-1, with D perhaps matching TRBD2 (5 bases). The CDR3 runs 14 residues. CDR1 is LGHDT, CDR2 YNNKEL, per germline (reference sequence). Deletions cut 4 bases from V and 3 bases from J, with 10 bases between. This CDR3 is CASSPRADYNEQFF. In nucleotides, the CDR3 is TGTGCCAGCAGCCCGCGGGCGGACTACAATGAGCAGTTCTTC.

This clonotype was detected ten times or more. The CDR3 sequence: CASSYVDRVKQETQYF. In nucleotides, the CDR3 is TGTGCCAGCAGTTACGTGGACAGGGTCAAACAAGAGACCCAGTACTTC. This sequence joins TRBV6-2 or TRBV6-3 and TRBJ2-5; 8 bases are a match to TRBD1. The germline gives CDR1 MNHEY, CDR2 SVGEGT. This CDR3 has 16 amino acids. V lost 2 bases and J lost 2; bases outside the gene matches: 7.

This clonotype was seen at least ten times. V and J are TRBV7-2 and TRBJ2-3; D gene uncertain. CDR1 and CDR2 from the germline V gene are SGHTA and FQGNSA. The CDR3 is made up of 12 amino acids. V shed 4 bases and J shed 0 bases, with 2 bases lying between them. The CDR3, as DNA: TGTGCCAGCAGCTCTAGCACAGATACGCAGTATTTT. Translated, it gives CASSSSTDTQYF.

This chain connects TRBV10-3 to TRBJ2-4; D possibly corresponds to TRBD2 (5 bases). This CDR3 is 13 amino acids long. V gave up 4 bases and J gave up 4 bases, with 8 bases separating them. The germline V gene has CDR1 ENHRY and CDR2 SYGVKD. The CDR3 coding sequence is TGTGCCATCAGTGTCCCGGGAAAAAACATTCAGTACTTC. Its protein is CAISVPGKNIQYF.

This clonotype showed up just a few times. The chain uses TRBV18 and TRBJ2-1; 11 bases line up with TRBD2. The trim removed 2 bases at V and 6 bases at J, leaving 12 bases unmatched. Germline loops: CDR1 KGHSH, CDR2 LQKENI. This CDR3 is 18 amino acids long. CDR3 DNA: TGTGCCAGCTCACCAGGTCCCCTACTAGCGGGAGCCACCAATGAGCAGTTCTTC. It translates to CASSPGPLLAGATNEQFF.

This clonotype was seen more than once but under ten times. The chain is built from TRBV2 and TRBJ2-5; D gene uncertain. Trimming removed 3 bases from V and 5 bases from J, with 4 bases in between. CDR1 is SNHLY, CDR2 FYNNEI, per germline. The CDR3 spans 11 residues. CDR3 residues: CASSDGETQYF. The CDR3 bases are TGTGCCAGCAGTGATGGCGAGACCCAGTACTTC.

The rearrangement links TRBV28 to TRBJ2-7; tentatively, D is TRBD1 or TRBD2 (6 bases each). Germline V gene sequence: CDR1 MDHEN, CDR2 SYDVKM. Deletions cut 6 bases from V and 1 base from J, with 22 bases between. This CDR3 is 17 amino acids long. CDR3 amino acids: CASSALLGGTNSYEQYF. The CDR3 region has the DNA TGTGCCAGCAGCGCCCTCCTAGGAGGGACAAATTCCTACGAGCAGTACTTC.

As concerns this clonotype: This may arise from a read error, as a much more abundant clone is one base away. V and J are TRBV3-1 and TRBJ2-7, with D perhaps matching TRBD2 (6 bases). Germline V gene lookup returns CDR1 LGHDT and CDR2 YNNKEL (reference sequence). The CDR3 runs to 13 residues. The DNA of the CDR3 is TGTGCCAGCAGCCGAAGTGGGACTTACGAGCACTACTTC. Its protein product is CASSRSGTYEHYF.

This clonotype came up many times. This chain joins TRBV6-5 and TRBJ1-2; tentative D call: TRBD1 (6 bases). The CDR3 runs to 12 residues. Trimming pared 5 bases from V and 7 bases from J, leaving 11 bases between. Germline values: CDR1 MNHEY, CDR2 SVGAGI. The DNA for the CDR3 is TGTGCCAGCAGTCGCGACAGGTCTGGCTACACCTTC. This encodes CASSRDRSGYTF.

The sample holds a few counts of this clonotype. The V gene is TRBV10-3, the J gene TRBJ2-1; D unresolved. This CDR3 region has 13 residues. The germline CDR1 and CDR2 sequences are ENHRY and SYGVKD. V lost 1 base, J lost 6 bases, and 7 bases lay in between. In DNA form, the CDR3 reads TGTGCCATCAGTGAGTTGCACAGCAATGAGCAGTTCTTC. Its protein is CAISELHSNEQFF.

This rearrangement joins TRBV28 to TRBJ2-3, with no clear D. V gave up 3 bases and J gave up 3 bases, with 10 bases separating them. CDR1 is MDHEN, CDR2 SYDVKM, per germline. The CDR3 is made up of 14 amino acids. The chain's CDR3 is CASSLSLRTDTQYF. CDR3 bases: TGTGCCAGCAGTTTGAGTCTTAGAACAGATACGCAGTATTTT.

This chain joins TRBV12-5 and TRBJ2-2, with TRBD2 matching 11 bases. The CDR3 extends over 16 amino acids. V trimming: 2 bases; J trimming: 5 bases; junction bases outside the gene matches: 4. Germline assignment: CDR1 LGHNT and CDR2 FRNRAP. The CDR3 region has the DNA TGTGCTAGTGGTTTGTTGCTAGCGGGAGGAACCGGGGAGCTGTTTTTT. Encoded protein: CASGLLLAGGTGELFF.

This clonotype was seen many times. V usage is TRBV18 and J usage is TRBJ2-2; D may be TRBD2 (6 bases). The ends were cut back, 8 bases at V and 3 bases at J, with 16 bases in the middle. CDR1 and CDR2 (germline): KGHSH, LQKENI. This CDR3 spans 15 amino acids. The CDR3 loop is CASRLRDSDTGELFF. DNA of the CDR3: TGTGCCAGCAGACTCCGGGACTCGGACACCGGGGAGCTGTTTTTT.

This clonotype was observed a handful of times. DNA for the CDR3: TGTGCCAGCAGCCCGACGACAGGGGGCTACCAAGAGACCCAGTACTTC. This translates into CASSPTTGGYQETQYF. The J gene is TRBJ2-5, the V gene TRBV7-2, with TRBD1 matching over 10 bases. Per the germline V gene, CDR1 is SGHTA and CDR2 is FQGNSA. J gave up 0 bases and V 5 bases, and 6 bases lay outside the gene matches. The CDR3 spans 16 residues.

This chain links TRBV7-2 with TRBJ2-1; unclear D gene. Germline values: CDR1 SGHTA, CDR2 FQGNSA. The CDR3 totals 15 residues. V dropped 5 bases and J dropped 0 bases, with 11 bases sitting between them. CDR3 region: CASSLLGSSYNEQFF. Written as DNA, the CDR3 is TGTGCCAGCAGCCTTCTTGGAAGCTCCTACAATGAGCAGTTCTTC.